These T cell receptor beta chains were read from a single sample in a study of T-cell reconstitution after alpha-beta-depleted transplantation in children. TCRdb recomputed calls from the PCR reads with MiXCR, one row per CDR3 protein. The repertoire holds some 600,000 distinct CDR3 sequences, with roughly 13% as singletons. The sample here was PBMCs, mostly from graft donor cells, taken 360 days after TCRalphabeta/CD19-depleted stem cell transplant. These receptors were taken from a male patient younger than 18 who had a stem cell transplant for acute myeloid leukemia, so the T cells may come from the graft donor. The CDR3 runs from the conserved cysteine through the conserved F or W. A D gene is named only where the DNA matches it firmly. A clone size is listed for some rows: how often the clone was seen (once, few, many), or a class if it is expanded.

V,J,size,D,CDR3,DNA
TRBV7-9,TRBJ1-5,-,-,CASSPKGSNQPQHF,TGTGCCAGCAGTCCAAAGGGGAGCAATCAGCCCCAGCATTTT
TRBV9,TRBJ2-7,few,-,CASSEGPGYEQYF,TGTGCCAGCAGCGAGGGGCCCGGCTACGAGCAGTACTTC
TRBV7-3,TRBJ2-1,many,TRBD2,CASSLGGLAGVSEQFF,TGTGCCAGCAGCTTAGGCGGGCTAGCGGGAGTTAGTGAGCAGTTCTTC
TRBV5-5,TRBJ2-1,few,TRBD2,CASSRDSGGAQFF,TGTGCCAGCAGTAGGGATAGCGGGGGGGCGCAGTTCTTC
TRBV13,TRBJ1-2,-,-,CASSPRQNLYGYTF,TGTGCCAGCAGCCCCCGACAAAACCTCTATGGCTACACCTTC
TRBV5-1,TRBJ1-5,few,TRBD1,CASSFEGGRQPQHF,TGCGCCAGCAGCTTTGAAGGGGGCAGGCAGCCCCAGCATTTT
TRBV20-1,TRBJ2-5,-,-,CSPRVETQYF,TGCAGCCCTAGGGTCGAAACCCAGTACTTC
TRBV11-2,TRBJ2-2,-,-,CASNNYASGGRGTGELFF,TGTGCCAGCAACAACTATGCTAGCGGAGGGAGGGGGACCGGGGAGCTGTTTTTT
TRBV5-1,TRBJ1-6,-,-,CASSLVSPAYYSPLHF,TGCGCCAGCAGCTTGGTTTCCCCAGCTTACTATTCACCCCTCCACTTT
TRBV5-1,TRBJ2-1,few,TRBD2,CASSFLAGGPYNEQFF,TGCGCCAGCAGCTTCCTAGCGGGAGGGCCCTACAATGAGCAGTTCTTC
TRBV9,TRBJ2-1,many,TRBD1,CASSLRQGYNEQFF,TGTGCCAGCAGCCTAAGACAGGGGTACAATGAGCAGTTCTTC
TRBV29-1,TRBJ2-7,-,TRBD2,CSVGGLAGLGEQYF,TGCAGCGTGGGGGGACTAGCGGGACTGGGCGAGCAGTACTTC
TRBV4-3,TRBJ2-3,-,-,CASSQALATDTQYF,TGCGCCAGCAGCCAAGCTCTAGCGACAGATACGCAGTATTTT
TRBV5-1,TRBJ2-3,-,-,CASSLTGGGPDTQYF,TGCGCCAGCAGCTTGACAGGGGGGGGTCCAGATACGCAGTATTTT
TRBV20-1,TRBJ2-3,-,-,CCASIQREFYTDTQYF,TGCTGTGCTAGTATCCAACGGGAGTTTTATACAGATACGCAGTATTTT
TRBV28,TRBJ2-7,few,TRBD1,CASSWFGTGSYEQYF,TGTGCCAGCAGTTGGTTTGGGACAGGCTCCTACGAGCAGTACTTC
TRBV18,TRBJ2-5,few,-,CASSPGRVYETQYF,TGTGCCAGCTCACCAGGCAGGGTCTACGAGACCCAGTACTTC
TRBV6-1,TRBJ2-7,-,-,CASSPFGLKNYEQYF,TGTGCCAGCAGTCCTTTCGGACTAAAAAATTACGAGCAGTACTTC
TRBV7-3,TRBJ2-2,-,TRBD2,CASSLLPGLRNTGELFF,TGTGCCAGCAGCCTACTCCCGGGACTACGAAACACCGGGGAGCTGTTTTTT
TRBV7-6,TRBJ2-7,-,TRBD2,CASSLDAGGVYEQYF,TGTGCCAGCAGCTTAGATGCGGGGGGCGTCTACGAGCAGTACTTC
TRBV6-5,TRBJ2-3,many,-,CASSYLLELDTQYF,TGTGCCAGCAGTTACCTCCTAGAACTAGATACGCAGTATTTT
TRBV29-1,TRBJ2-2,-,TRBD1,CSVGGDRTNTGELFF,TGCAGCGTCGGCGGGGACAGGACGAACACCGGGGAGCTGTTTTTT